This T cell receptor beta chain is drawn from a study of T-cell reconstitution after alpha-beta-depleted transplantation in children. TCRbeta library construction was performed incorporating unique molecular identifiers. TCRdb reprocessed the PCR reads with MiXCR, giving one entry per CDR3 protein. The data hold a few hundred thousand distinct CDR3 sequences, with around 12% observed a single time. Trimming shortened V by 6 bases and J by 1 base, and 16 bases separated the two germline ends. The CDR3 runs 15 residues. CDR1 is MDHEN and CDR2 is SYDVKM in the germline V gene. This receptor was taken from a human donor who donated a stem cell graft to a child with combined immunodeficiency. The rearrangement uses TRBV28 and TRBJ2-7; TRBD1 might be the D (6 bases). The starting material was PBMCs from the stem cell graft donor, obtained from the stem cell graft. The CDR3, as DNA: TGTGCCAGCAGAAGGATCAGGCAGGGGTCCTACGAGCAGTACTTC. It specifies CASRRIRQGSYEQYF.